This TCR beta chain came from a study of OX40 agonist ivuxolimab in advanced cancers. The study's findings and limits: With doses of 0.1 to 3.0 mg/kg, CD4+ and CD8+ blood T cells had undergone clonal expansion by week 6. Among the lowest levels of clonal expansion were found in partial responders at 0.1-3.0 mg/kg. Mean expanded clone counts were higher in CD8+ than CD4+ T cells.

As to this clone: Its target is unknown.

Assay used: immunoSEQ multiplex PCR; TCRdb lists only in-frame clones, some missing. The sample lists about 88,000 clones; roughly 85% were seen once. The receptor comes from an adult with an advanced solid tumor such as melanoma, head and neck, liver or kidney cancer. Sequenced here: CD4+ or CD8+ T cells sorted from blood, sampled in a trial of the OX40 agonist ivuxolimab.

The CDR3 DNA reads as TGTGCCAGCAGCTTAGTTTTTCGGGGGGGGGCCGCGGAGACCCAGTACTTC. Translating gives CASSLVFRGGAAETQYF. J is TRBJ2-5 and V is TRBV7-2; 8 bases map to TRBD2. This CDR3 region has 17 residues. The V and J ends lost 1 base and 5 bases, in that order; junction bases with no gene match: 12. Germline V gene sequence: CDR1 SGHTA, CDR2 FQGNSA.